The sequence of this T cell receptor (beta chain) was determined in a study of vaccination effects on CD4 cells after COVID-19. Turning to the study itself: Post-vaccine draws lagged the second dose by a median of 72 days.

Sequencing used immunoSEQ multiplex PCR; TCRdb keeps in-frame clones, though not all of them. The sample consists of 70,000 to 95,000 clones, around four fifths of them appearing once. Remarks on this clone: Its antigen is currently unknown.

Antigen-specific CD4+ T cells were first expanded with viral peptide pools by the ViraFEST assay and only then sequenced. Scientists isolated CD4+ T cells after a roughly 10-day culture period ended. Either the mRNA-1273 or the BNT162b2 vaccine was given to participants as two doses. Cultures got half-medium changes with IL-2 on days 3 and 7. The sample was CD4+ T cells from PBMCs cultured with HCoV-OC43 spike peptides, taken after COVID-19 vaccination. As for subset: HCoV-OC43 spike overlapping peptide pool stimulation. This TCR derives from a human donor who received a COVID-19 vaccine.

The CDR3, as DNA: TGTGCCAGCAGCAAAGGTAAGGGTCCGGGACTAGCGAAAGAAGAGACCCAGTACTTC. Protein sequence: CASSKGKGPGLAKEETQYF. The rearrangement joins TRBV21-1 to TRBJ2-5; TRBD2, as called in the table, went unchecked against the DNA. TRBV21-1 is assigned pseudogene status. The CDR3 extends over 19 amino acids.